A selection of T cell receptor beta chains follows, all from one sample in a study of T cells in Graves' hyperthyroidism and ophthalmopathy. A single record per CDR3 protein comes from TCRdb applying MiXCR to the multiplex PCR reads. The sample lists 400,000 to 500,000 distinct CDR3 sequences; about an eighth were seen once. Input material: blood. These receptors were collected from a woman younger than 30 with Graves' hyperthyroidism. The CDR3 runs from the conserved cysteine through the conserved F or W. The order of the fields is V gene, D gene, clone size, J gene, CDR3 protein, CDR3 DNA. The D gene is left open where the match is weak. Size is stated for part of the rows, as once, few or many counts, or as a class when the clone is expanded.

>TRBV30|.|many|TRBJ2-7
CAWSVRGLGSYEQYF
TGTGCCTGGAGTGTACGAGGGCTCGGCTCCTACGAGCAGTACTTC
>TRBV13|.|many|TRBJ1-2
CASSLRGVAGDHRNYGYTF
TGTGCCAGCAGCCTCCGTGGGGTGGCAGGGGACCACCGTAACTATGGCTACACCTTC
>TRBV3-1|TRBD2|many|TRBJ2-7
CASSQESERGTYEQYF
TGTGCCAGCAGCCAAGAGTCTGAGCGGGGCACCTACGAGCAGTACTTC
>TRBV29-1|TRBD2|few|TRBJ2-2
CSVSGILVGELFF
TGCAGCGTTAGCGGGATCTTGGTCGGGGAGCTGTTTTTT
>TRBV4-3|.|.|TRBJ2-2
CASSQTSGPTGELFF
TGCGCCAGCAGCCAGACCTCGGGCCCCACCGGGGAGCTGTTTTTT
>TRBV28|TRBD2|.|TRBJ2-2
CASSPLTSGVEGEELFF
TGTGCCAGCAGTCCTCTGACTAGCGGAGTTGAGGGGGAGGAGCTGTTTTTT
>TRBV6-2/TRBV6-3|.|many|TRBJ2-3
CASQIEHTDTQYF
TGTGCCAGCCAAATAGAACACACAGATACGCAGTATTTT
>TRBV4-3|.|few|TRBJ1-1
CASSQDNRLMNTEAFF
TGCGCCAGCAGCCAAGACAACAGACTCATGAACACTGAAGCTTTCTTT
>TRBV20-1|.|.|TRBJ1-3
CSARSLSSGNTIYF
TGCAGTGCTAGGTCATTGAGCTCTGGAAACACCATATATTTT
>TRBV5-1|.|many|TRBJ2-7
CASSLGTEGEQYF
TGCGCCAGCAGCTTGGGGACTGAGGGGGAGCAGTACTTC
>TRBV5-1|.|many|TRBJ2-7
CASRRDGVSSEQYF
TGCGCCAGCAGGAGGGACGGGGTATCCTCGGAGCAGTACTTC
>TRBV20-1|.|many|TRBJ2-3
CSARRDSTDTQYF
TGCAGTGCTAGACGCGACAGCACAGATACGCAGTATTTT
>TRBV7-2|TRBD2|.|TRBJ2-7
CASSLARGLADEQYF
TGTGCCAGCAGCTTAGCGCGGGGACTAGCCGACGAGCAGTACTTC
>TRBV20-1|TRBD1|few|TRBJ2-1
CSASPEGDSPYNEQFF
TGCAGTGCTAGTCCCGAGGGGGACAGCCCCTACAATGAGCAGTTCTTC
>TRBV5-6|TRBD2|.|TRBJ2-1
CASSPGRLAERSSYNEQFF
TGTGCCAGCAGCCCCGGGCGACTAGCGGAGAGAAGCTCCTACAATGAGCAGTTCTTC
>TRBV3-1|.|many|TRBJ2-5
CASGDSGTYQETQYF
TGTGCCAGCGGCGATTCCGGGACTTACCAAGAGACCCAGTACTTC